The present entry profiles one T cell receptor beta chain with its context. What it binds is not known. This sample is drawn from a study of response to subunit inactivated influenza vaccine. V lost 5 bases and J 4 bases, leaving 14 bases between the germline ends. Germline CDR1 LGHDT, CDR2 YNNKEL (reference sequence). The CDR3 loop spans 14 amino acids. Study conclusions and caveats: Each seasonal influenza vaccination recruits few new T cells, the authors suggested.

One entry per CDR3 protein, called by TCRdb with MiXCR from the RT-PCR reads. The sample has almost 600,000 distinct CDR3 sequences, 12% to 15% seen once. The V gene is TRBV3-1, the J gene TRBJ1-1, with no clear D. The input for sequencing was PBMCs from blood, taken roughly 13 days after vaccination. This receptor was identified in a man aged 50 or older who received an inactivated influenza vaccine. Written as DNA, the CDR3 is TGTGCCAGCAGCTCGTATCTGGGCATCACTGAAGCTTTCTTT. This translates into CASSSYLGITEAFF.